The following is a T cell receptor (beta chain) sequence with its context. The data were obtained in a study of blood T cell repertoires in COVID-19. Trimming at V came to 2 bases and at J to 12 bases, leaving 9 bases not matched to a gene. This CDR3 contains 14 residues. In germline, CDR1 is MNHEY, CDR2 SMNVEV (reference sequence). TCRdb's table, derived via immunoSEQ multiplex PCR, lists solely in-frame clones and lacks some. The table records some 170,000 clones, roughly 79% of them present only once. The receptor was derived from a woman aged 40 to 49 with COVID-19, enrolled during active disease. The material sequenced was peripheral blood. V is TRBV27 and J is TRBJ1-4; 7 nucleotides agree with TRBD1. The CDR3 is CASSLRPQGVQLFF. CDR3 DNA: TGTGCCAGCAGTTTACGTCCCCAGGGGGTTCAACTGTTTTTT.